This T cell receptor beta chain is from a study of T cells in Graves' hyperthyroidism and ophthalmopathy. At the level of the study: Peripheral blood draws took place at initial diagnosis, ahead of any treatment.

Clinical symptoms, serum thyroxine and TRAb, thyroid ultrasound and orbital computed tomography together formed the diagnostic basis. The investigators amplified TCR beta CDR3 regions from RNA transcripts. The HTBI primer set served for first-round RT-PCR of the TCR CDR3. TCRdb fed the multiplex PCR reads into MiXCR, producing one record per CDR3 protein. The table lists some 490,000 distinct CDR3 sequences, 20% to 25% of them singletons. Trimming removed 6 bases at V and 5 bases at J, with 11 bases between. This CDR3 comprises 12 residues. This clonotype showed up just a few times. The sample comprised blood. V and J are TRBV12-3 or TRBV12-4 and TRBJ2-7; weak D call: TRBD1 (5 bases). The source is a woman in her 70s with Graves' ophthalmopathy. The CDR3 region has the DNA TGTGCCAGCAGGGCCGACAGTGACGAGCAGTACTTC. It translates to CASRADSDEQYF.